This T cell receptor (beta chain) comes out of a study of beta chain features in type 1 diabetes. Turning to the study itself: Sorted cells examined across all samples numbered some 98 million. Regarding the study as a whole: Patients and controls would be equally affected if PCR favored shorter templates. Reads derived from cDNA could over-represent cells showing high TCR expression.

The CDR3 sequence is 19 residues long. With V trimmed by 1 base and J by 3 bases, 11 bases remained unmatched. Germline CDR1 reads MNHEY; CDR2 reads SMNVEV (reference sequence). As for this clone: Its target is not known.

Of the isolated RNA, all was reverse transcribed, and so the sequenced material was expressed TCRB transcripts. Produced via immunoSEQ multiplex PCR; TCRdb's table is partial and in-frame only. This sample has about 900,000 clones, with under 20% found just once. The origin of this receptor is a woman in her late teens or twenties in good health. The chain employs TRBV27 and TRBJ1-5, with 11 bases identical to TRBD1. Sequenced material: naive CD4+ T cells from blood. The CDR3 DNA is TGTGCCAGCAGTTTATTTGCTACCGGGACAGGGGGATTCAATCAGCCCCAGCATTTT. Protein: CASSLFATGTGGFNQPQHF.